This passage covers 26 T cell receptor beta chains from one sample sequenced in a study of cytomegalovirus exposure and HLA in healthy donors. PCR employed 60 Vbeta and 13 Jbeta primers. Some clones are missing from TCRdb's copy, which holds only in-frame ones; the method was immunoSEQ multiplex PCR. The table includes 150,000 to 200,000 clones, 79% detected once. Specimen: PBMCs. These TCRs come from a girl aged 10 to 17 in good health and CMV-seropositive.

The rearrangement uses TRBV11-2 and TRBJ2-1; tentative D call: TRBD2 (6 bases). V shed 5 bases and J shed 0 bases, with 14 bases lying between them. Germline V gene sequence: CDR1 SGHAT, CDR2 FQNNGV. The CDR3 runs to 16 residues. The chain's CDR3 is CASSLAGISSYNEQFF. The CDR3 region has the DNA TGTGCCAGCAGCCTCGCGGGGATAAGCTCCTACAATGAGCAGTTCTTC.

This clone was seen just once. CDR3 residues: CASAPQGYNEQFF. Here the CDR3 DNA reads TGTGCTAGTGCCCCTCAGGGTTACAATGAGCAGTTCTTC. V gene TRBV12-5 combines with J gene TRBJ2-1, with a tentative D call TRBD1 (5 bases). CDR3 length: 13 residues. V was clipped by 7 bases and J by 4 bases, with 11 bases between them. Germline CDR1 LGHNT, CDR2 FRNRAP.

This clone appeared a few times. The chain has TRBV6-5 and TRBJ2-7; TRBD1 agrees at 7 bases. Unmatched junction bases numbered 4, after V lost 6 bases and J lost 2 bases. Per germline, CDR1 MNHEY and CDR2 SVGAGI. The CDR3 covers 13 residues. The chain's CDR3 is CASSRTGAYEQYF. As DNA, the CDR3 is TGTGCCAGCAGCCGAACAGGGGCCTACGAGCAGTACTTC.

The V and J genes are TRBV7-7 and TRBJ2-5, with a possible D match to TRBD1 (5 bases). The V end lost 1 base, the J end lost 4 bases, and 13 bases lay between the germline ends. This CDR3 spans 15 amino acids. Germline V gene sequence: CDR1 SSHAT, CDR2 FNYEAQ (reference sequence). The CDR3 region is CASSLDRHRGETQYF. CDR3 coding DNA: TGTGCCAGCAGCTTAGACAGGCATAGAGGAGAGACCCAGTACTTC.

This chain uses TRBV6-5 with TRBJ1-4, with 10 positions matching TRBD1. The V segment lost 6 bases and the J segment 8 bases; nucleotides outside the gene matches: 6. The CDR3 length is 14 residues. Germline V gives CDR1 MNHEY, CDR2 SVGAGI. CDR3 in DNA: TGTGCCAGCAGCACACGGACAGGGGGGGAAAAACTGTTTTTT. Translating it yields CASSTRTGGEKLFF.

The rearrangement uses TRBV5-6 and TRBJ2-3, with 8 positions matching TRBD2. CDR1 SGHDT and CDR2 YYEEEE come from the germline V gene. J was trimmed by 10 bases and V by 0 bases; bases with no gene match: 7. The CDR3 totals 14 residues. The CDR3 bases are TGTGCCAGCAGCTTGGCGGGGGGGGAGAATGCGCAGTATTTT. This encodes CASSLAGGENAQYF.

The chain uses TRBV6-1 and TRBJ1-3; D perhaps matches TRBD1 (5 bases). The length of the CDR3 is 14 residues. Trimming stripped 6 bases from V and 2 bases from J, with 11 bases between. Germline assignment: CDR1 MNHNS and CDR2 SASEGT. This CDR3 is CASRRGGAGNTIYF. Here the CDR3 DNA reads TGTGCCAGCAGAAGGGGAGGCGCTGGAAACACCATATATTTT.

The genes are TRBV5-4 and TRBJ2-5; 12 bases fit TRBD2. The J call may be mistaken, given a closer DNA end match to TRBJ2-7. CDR1 is SGHNT and CDR2 is YYREEE in the germline V gene (reference sequence). This CDR3 is built from 15 residues. The CDR3 DNA sequence: TGTGCCAGCAGCACACTAGCGGGGGGAGCCTACGAGCAGTACTTC. Translating gives CASSTLAGGAYEQYF.

The rearrangement uses TRBV11-3 and TRBJ2-7, with 7 nucleotides matching TRBD1. V shed 3 bases, J shed 2 bases, and the junction held 4 bases outside the gene matches. The CDR3 spans 14 residues. Germline V lookup: CDR1 SGHNT, CDR2 YENEEA. The CDR3 bases are TGTGCCAGCAGCTTTGACAGGGACACCTACGAGCAGTACTTC. It is translated as CASSFDRDTYEQYF.

This clone was recorded once. Lacking the conserved final phenylalanine or tryptophan, this CDR3 likely reflects a read error. No DNA is shown, since the ends of the CDR3 on it are uncertain; the CDR3 is the one TCRdb lists. The chain joins TRBV30 to TRBJ1-1; no check of the table's D call, TRBD1, against the DNA was made. Inclusive of both ends, the CDR3 amounts to 12 amino acids. Germline CDR1 and CDR2: GTSNPN and SVGIG (reference sequence). CDR3 loop: CAWSATGTGYLV.

The rearrangement joins TRBV18 to TRBJ2-2; no clear D gene. CDR1 is KGHSH, CDR2 LQKENI, per germline. There are 16 residues in the CDR3. The V end lost 1 base, the J end lost 3 bases, and 12 bases lay between the germline ends. The CDR3 loop reads CASSPQVGSHTGELFF. In DNA, the CDR3 is TGTGCCAGCTCACCACAAGTGGGCTCCCACACCGGGGAGCTGTTTTTT.

The V call is TRBV12-2, the J call TRBJ2-7; the D call of TRBD2 is as the table states it, not checked on the DNA. TRBV12-2 is termed a pseudogene. This CDR3 region has 15 residues. Written as DNA, the CDR3 is TGTGCAAGTCGCTCTAGGGACTGGCGCCCTTACGAGCAGTACTTC. The encoded protein is CASRSRDWRPYEQYF.

This clone showed up just once. This sequence joins TRBV18 and TRBJ1-2; D gene ambiguous. Germline CDR1 and CDR2: KGHSH and LQKENI. Between the trimmed V and J ends, which lost 5 bases and 3 bases, there was a span of 7 bases. This CDR3 is 12 amino acids long. In DNA form, the CDR3 reads TGTGCCAGCTCAGAGGCCGACTATGGCTACACCTTC. As protein: CASSEADYGYTF. The variable domain in full, with the rest retrieved from reference TRBV18 and TRBJ1-2, is NAGVMQNPRHLVRRRGQEARLRCSPMKGHSHVYWYRQLPEEGLKFMVYLQKENIIDESGMPKERFSAEFPKEGPSILRIQQVVRGDSAAYFCASSEADYGYTFGSGTRLTVV.

V is TRBV5-1 and J is TRBJ2-3; 12 bases line up with TRBD2. V shed 3 bases, J shed 5 bases, and the junction held 7 bases outside the gene matches. Germline-derived CDR1 and CDR2 are SGHRS and YFSETQ. The CDR3 runs 16 residues. The CDR3 loop reads CASSSLLAGGLDTQYF. The CDR3 DNA reads as TGCGCCAGCAGCTCTCTACTAGCGGGGGGATTAGATACGCAGTATTTT. Variable domain in full (rest from reference TRBV5-1 and TRBJ2-3): KAGVTQTPRYLIKTRGQQVTLSCSPISGHRSVSWYQQTPGQGLQFLFEYFSETQRNKGNFPGRFSGRQFSNSRSEMNVSTLELGDSALYLCASSSLLAGGLDTQYFGPGTRLTVL.

The chain uses TRBV11-2 and TRBJ2-4; 8 bases are shared with TRBD1. Trimming cost V 5 bases and J 0 bases; bases outside gene matches: 9. Germline CDR1 reads SGHAT; CDR2 reads FQNNGV. The CDR3 sequence is 17 residues long. This CDR3 is CASSARDRSLAKNIQYF. Here the CDR3 DNA reads TGTGCCAGCAGCGCCCGGGACAGGTCCTTAGCCAAAAACATTCAGTACTTC. Filled out from reference TRBV11-2 and TRBJ2-4, the complete variable domain reads EAGVAQSPRYKIIEKRQSVAFWCNPISGHATLYWYQQILGQGPKLLIQFQNNGVVDDSQLPKDRFSAERLKGVDSTLKIQPAKLEDSAVYLCASSARDRSLAKNIQYFGAGTRLSVL.

With respect to this clone: Other DNA sequences within the sample encode an identical CDR3. The chain combines TRBV15 with TRBJ2-3; TRBD2 matches at 10 bases. Germline CDR1 reads LNHNV; CDR2 reads YYDKDF (reference sequence). The CDR3 runs 14 residues. Trimming removed 9 bases from V and 5 bases from J; junction bases left unmatched: 8. CDR3 coding DNA: TGTGCCACGGGATTAGCGGGGGGCGTAGATACGCAGTATTTT. It encodes CATGLAGGVDTQYF.

The J gene is TRBJ2-2, the V gene TRBV21-1; the table's D call, TRBD2, was not checked against the DNA. TRBV21-1 is deemed a pseudogene. The CDR3 sequence is 14 residues long. The CDR3 loop reads CASSSPRNTGELFF. The CDR3 DNA sequence: TGTGCCAGCAGCTCCCCTAGGAACACCGGGGAGCTGTTTTTT.

The chain recombines TRBV6-5 with TRBJ1-4; a weak D match, TRBD1 (6 bases). The CDR3 is 15 residues long. Trimming left V 1 base short and J 5 bases short, with 11 bases between. Germline V gives CDR1 MNHEY, CDR2 SVGAGI. The CDR3 DNA reads as TGTGCCAGCAGTTACTGGGGGCGCTCCAATGAAAAACTGTTTTTT. Protein sequence: CASSYWGRSNEKLFF.

This rearrangement joins TRBV18 to TRBJ1-2; D not resolved. Germline assignment: CDR1 KGHSH and CDR2 LQKENI. The CDR3 extends over 15 amino acids. The V gene lost 3 bases and the J gene lost 8 bases, with 19 bases spanning the gap. CDR3: CASSPEVVAESGYTF. The CDR3 DNA follows: TGTGCCAGCTCACCGGAAGTGGTCGCGGAGTCGGGCTACACCTTC.

This chain links TRBV9 with TRBJ2-2; D not resolved. Deletions cut 3 bases from V and 1 base from J, with 7 bases between. This CDR3 is built from 14 residues. Per the germline V gene, CDR1 is SGDLS and CDR2 is YYNGEE. This CDR3 is CASSALQNTGELFF. In DNA form, the CDR3 reads TGTGCCAGCAGCGCACTCCAGAACACCGGGGAGCTGTTTTTT.

The chain is built from TRBV18 and TRBJ1-2; D possibly corresponds to TRBD1 (6 bases). Trimming pared 2 bases from V and 13 bases from J, leaving 20 bases between. The CDR3 spans 14 residues. The germline CDR1 and CDR2 sequences are KGHSH and LQKENI. CDR3 residues: CASSPVEDSPISTF. Here the CDR3 DNA reads TGTGCCAGCTCACCAGTCGAGGACAGCCCCATCTCCACCTTC.

This chain's CDR3 is CASSELALSEQYF. CDR3 in DNA: TGCGCCAGCAGTGAGTTGGCCTTAAGCGAGCAGTACTTC. The V and J genes are TRBV10-2 and TRBJ2-7; D not certain. Trimming stripped 1 base from V and 6 bases from J, with 10 bases between. Germline V lookup: CDR1 WSHSY, CDR2 SAAADI. This CDR3 is 13 amino acids long.

The rearrangement joins TRBV5-1 to TRBJ2-7; 9 positions match TRBD2. V was clipped by 0 bases and J by 6 bases; unmatched bases: 10. The CDR3 has 16 residues. Germline loops: CDR1 SGHRS, CDR2 YFSETQ. This CDR3 reads CASSLETPGLAGEQYF. As DNA, the CDR3 is TGCGCCAGCAGCTTGGAGACCCCGGGACTAGCAGGCGAGCAGTACTTC.

The sample holds a few counts of this clone. The chain joins TRBV6-1 to TRBJ2-7; weak D call: TRBD1 (6 bases). CDR3 size: 14 residues. V was cut by 5 bases and J by 1 base, with 12 bases left in between. CDR1 and CDR2 (germline): MNHNS, SASEGT. The CDR3 sequence: CASSSLGQSYEQYF. The CDR3, as DNA: TGTGCCAGCAGTTCCCTCGGACAGTCCTACGAGCAGTACTTC.

The J gene is TRBJ1-6, the V gene TRBV6-1; no definite D call. From germline, CDR1 is MNHNS and CDR2 SASEGT. V was clipped by 7 bases and J by 12 bases, with 16 bases between them. CDR3 length equals 13 residues. The CDR3 protein is CASNMAGVEPLHF. The CDR3 nucleotides read TGTGCCAGCAATATGGCAGGCGTCGAACCCCTCCACTTT.

This clone was seen a few times. The chain links TRBV5-4 to TRBJ2-7, with D maybe TRBD1 (5 bases). V lost 6 bases and J 0 bases, leaving 10 bases between the germline ends. The CDR3 is made up of 13 amino acids. Germline assignment: CDR1 SGHNT and CDR2 YYREEE (reference sequence). The CDR3 DNA follows: TGTGCCAGCAAGATCAGGGACTCCTACGAGCAGTACTTC. Protein sequence: CASKIRDSYEQYF.